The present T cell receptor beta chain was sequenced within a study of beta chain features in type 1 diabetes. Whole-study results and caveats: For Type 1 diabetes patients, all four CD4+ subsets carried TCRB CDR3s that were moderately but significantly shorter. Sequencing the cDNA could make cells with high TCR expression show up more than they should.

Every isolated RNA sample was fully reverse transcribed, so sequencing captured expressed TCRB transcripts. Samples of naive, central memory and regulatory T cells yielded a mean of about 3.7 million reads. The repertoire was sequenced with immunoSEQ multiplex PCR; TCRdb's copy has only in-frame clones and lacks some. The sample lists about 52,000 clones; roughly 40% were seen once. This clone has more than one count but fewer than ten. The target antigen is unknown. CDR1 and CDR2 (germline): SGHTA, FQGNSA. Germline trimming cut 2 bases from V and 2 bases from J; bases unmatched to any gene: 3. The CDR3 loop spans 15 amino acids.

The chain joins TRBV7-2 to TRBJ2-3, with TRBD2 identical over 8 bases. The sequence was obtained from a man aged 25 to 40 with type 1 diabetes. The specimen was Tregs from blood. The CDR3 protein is CASSLRGRSTDTQYF. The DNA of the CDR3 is TGTGCCAGCAGCTTACGCGGGAGGTCCACAGATACGCAGTATTTT.